The subject of this entry is one TCR beta chain. Its antigen remains unidentified. This entry is derived from a study of T cell responses to AZD1222 COVID-19 vaccine. Study information: Recipients boosted at about 4 weeks or about 12 weeks are pooled.

The CDR3 totals 17 residues. Looked up from germline, CDR1 is SGHTA and CDR2 is FQGNSA. Deletions cut 2 bases from V and 1 base from J, with 18 bases between. The method was immunoSEQ multiplex PCR; TCRdb's version includes in-frame clones alone and lacks a portion of them. In the table there are tens of thousands of clones, 60% to 85% of which are singletons. Study results and caveats: White British people made up most donors, females outnumbered males, and clonal diversity was possibly underestimated.

The V and J genes are TRBV7-2 and TRBJ2-7, with a possible D match to TRBD1 (6 bases). The sample consisted of peripheral blood, taken on day 0 of AZD1222 vaccination. The receptor's source is an adult in good health. Here the CDR3 reads CASSLRVSRGNSYEQYF. The CDR3 DNA is TGTGCCAGCAGCTTAAGGGTTTCCAGGGGAAATTCCTACGAGCAGTACTTC.